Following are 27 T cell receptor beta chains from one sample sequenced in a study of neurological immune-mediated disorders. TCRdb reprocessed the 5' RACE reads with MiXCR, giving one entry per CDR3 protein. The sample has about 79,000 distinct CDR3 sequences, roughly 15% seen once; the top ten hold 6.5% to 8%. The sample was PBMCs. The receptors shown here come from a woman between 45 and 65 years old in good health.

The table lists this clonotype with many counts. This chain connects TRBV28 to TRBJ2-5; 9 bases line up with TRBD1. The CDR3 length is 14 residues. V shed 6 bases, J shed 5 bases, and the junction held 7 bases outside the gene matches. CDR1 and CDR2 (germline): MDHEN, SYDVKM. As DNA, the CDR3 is TGTGCCAGCAGGGGGGACAGGGTGTGGGAGACCCAGTACTTC. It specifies CASRGDRVWETQYF.

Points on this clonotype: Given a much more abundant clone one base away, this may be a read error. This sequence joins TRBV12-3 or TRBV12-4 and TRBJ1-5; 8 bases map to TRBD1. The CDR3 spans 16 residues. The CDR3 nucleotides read TGTTCCAGCAGTTTAGGGGGGACAGGACTAAATCAGCCCCAGCATTTT. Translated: CSSSLGGTGLNQPQHF.

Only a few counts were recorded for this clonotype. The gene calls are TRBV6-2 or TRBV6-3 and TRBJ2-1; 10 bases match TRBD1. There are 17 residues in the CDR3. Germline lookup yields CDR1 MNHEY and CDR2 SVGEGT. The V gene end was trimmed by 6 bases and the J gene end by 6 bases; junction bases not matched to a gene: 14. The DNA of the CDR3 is TGTGCCAGCAGCCCCCGCTTGGGGACAGGGGCCCCCAATGAGCAGTTCTTC. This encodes CASSPRLGTGAPNEQFF.

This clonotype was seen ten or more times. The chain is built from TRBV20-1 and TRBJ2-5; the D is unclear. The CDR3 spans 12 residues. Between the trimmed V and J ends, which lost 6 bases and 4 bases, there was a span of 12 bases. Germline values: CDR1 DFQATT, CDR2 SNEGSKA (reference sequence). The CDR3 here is CSAGVLGETQYF. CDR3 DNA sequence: TGCAGTGCCGGAGTTCTCGGAGAGACCCAGTACTTC.

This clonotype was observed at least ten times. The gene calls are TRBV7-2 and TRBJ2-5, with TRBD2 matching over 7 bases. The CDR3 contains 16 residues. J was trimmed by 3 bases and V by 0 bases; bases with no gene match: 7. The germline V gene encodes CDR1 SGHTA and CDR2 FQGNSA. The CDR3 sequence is CASSLAAGAWEETQYF. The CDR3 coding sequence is TGTGCCAGCAGCTTAGCGGCGGGAGCTTGGGAAGAGACCCAGTACTTC.

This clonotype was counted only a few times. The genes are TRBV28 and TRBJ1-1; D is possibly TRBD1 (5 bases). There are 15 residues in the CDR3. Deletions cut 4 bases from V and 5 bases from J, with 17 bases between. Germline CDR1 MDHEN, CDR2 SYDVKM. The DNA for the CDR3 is TGTGCCAGCAGTTACCCGACAGAGATTGGTACTGAAGCTTTCTTT. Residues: CASSYPTEIGTEAFF.

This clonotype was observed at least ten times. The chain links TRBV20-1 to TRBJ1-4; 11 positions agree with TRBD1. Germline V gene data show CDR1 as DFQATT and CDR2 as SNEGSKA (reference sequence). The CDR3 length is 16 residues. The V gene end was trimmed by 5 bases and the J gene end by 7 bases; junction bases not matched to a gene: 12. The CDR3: CSAPYLTGTGGEKLFF. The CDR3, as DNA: TGCAGTGCTCCCTACCTTACCGGGACAGGGGGTGAAAAACTGTTTTTT.

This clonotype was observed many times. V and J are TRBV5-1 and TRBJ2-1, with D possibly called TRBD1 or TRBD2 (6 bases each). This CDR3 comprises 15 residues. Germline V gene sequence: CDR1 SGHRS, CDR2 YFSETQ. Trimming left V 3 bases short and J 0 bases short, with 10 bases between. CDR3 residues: CASSSGANSYNEQFF. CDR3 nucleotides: TGCGCCAGCAGCTCGGGGGCAAACTCCTACAATGAGCAGTTCTTC.

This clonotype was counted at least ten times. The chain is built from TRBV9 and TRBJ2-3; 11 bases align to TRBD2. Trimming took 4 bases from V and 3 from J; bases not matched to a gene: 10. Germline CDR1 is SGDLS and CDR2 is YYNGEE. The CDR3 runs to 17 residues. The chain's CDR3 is CASSPRLAGTWTDTQYF. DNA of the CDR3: TGTGCCAGCAGCCCGAGACTAGCGGGGACATGGACAGATACGCAGTATTTT. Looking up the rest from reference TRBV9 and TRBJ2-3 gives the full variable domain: DSGVTQTPKHLITATGQRVTLRCSPRSGDLSVYWYQQSLDQGLQFLIQYYNGEERAKGNILERFSAQQFPDLHSELNLSSLELGDSALYFCASSPRLAGTWTDTQYFGPGTRLTVL.

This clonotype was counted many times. In DNA, the CDR3 is TGTGCTACAGGAATGACTCAGCCCCAGCATTTT. Protein sequence: CATGMTQPQHF. The chain carries TRBV10-3 and TRBJ1-5; weak D call: TRBD1 (5 bases). Germline CDR1 ENHRY, CDR2 SYGVKD. The length of the CDR3 is 11 residues.

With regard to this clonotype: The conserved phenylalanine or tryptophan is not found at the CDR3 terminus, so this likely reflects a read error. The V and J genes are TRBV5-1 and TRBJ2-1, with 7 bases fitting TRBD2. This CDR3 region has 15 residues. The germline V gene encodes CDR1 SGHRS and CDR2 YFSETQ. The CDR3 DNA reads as TGCGCCAGCAGCTTGGTAGGCGGGAGCCACAATAAGCAGTTCTTA. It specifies CASSLVGGSHNKQFL.

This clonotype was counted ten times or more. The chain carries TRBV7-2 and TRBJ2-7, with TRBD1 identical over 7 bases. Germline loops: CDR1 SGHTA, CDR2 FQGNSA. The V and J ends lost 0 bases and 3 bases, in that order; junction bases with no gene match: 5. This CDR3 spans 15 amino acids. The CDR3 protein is CASSLASGTVYEQYF. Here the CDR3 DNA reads TGTGCCAGCAGCTTAGCCTCCGGGACAGTCTACGAGCAGTACTTC.

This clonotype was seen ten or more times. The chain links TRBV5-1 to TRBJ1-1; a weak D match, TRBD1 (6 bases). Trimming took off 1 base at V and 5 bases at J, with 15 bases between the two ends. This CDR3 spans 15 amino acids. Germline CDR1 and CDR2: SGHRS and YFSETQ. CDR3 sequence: CASSLRAPRGTEAFF. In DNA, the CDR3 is TGCGCCAGCAGCTTGCGGGCCCCGAGGGGGACTGAAGCTTTCTTT.

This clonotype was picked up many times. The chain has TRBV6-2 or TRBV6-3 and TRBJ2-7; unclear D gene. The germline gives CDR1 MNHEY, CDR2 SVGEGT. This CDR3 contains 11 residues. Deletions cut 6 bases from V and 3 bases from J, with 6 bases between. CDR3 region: CASRENYEQYF. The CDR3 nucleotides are TGTGCCAGCAGAGAGAACTACGAGCAGTACTTC.

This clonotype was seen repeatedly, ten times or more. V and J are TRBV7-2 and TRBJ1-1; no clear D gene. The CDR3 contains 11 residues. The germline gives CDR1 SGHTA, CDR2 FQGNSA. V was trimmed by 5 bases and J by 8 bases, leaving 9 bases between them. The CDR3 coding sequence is TGTGCCAGCAGCCCCGCCTCCGAAGCTTTCTTT. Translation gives CASSPASEAFF. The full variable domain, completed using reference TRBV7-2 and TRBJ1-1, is GAGVSQSPSNKVTEKGKDVELRCDPISGHTALYWYRQSLGQGLEFLIYFQGNSAPDKSGLPSDRFSAERTGGSVSTLTIQRTQQEDSAVYLCASSPASEAFFGQGTRLTVV.

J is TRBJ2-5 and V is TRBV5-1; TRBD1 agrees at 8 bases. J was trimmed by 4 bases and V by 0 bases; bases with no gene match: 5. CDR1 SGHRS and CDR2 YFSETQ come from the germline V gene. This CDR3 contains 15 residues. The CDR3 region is CASSLGTGNGETQYF. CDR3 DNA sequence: TGCGCCAGCAGCTTGGGGACAGGGAACGGAGAGACCCAGTACTTC.

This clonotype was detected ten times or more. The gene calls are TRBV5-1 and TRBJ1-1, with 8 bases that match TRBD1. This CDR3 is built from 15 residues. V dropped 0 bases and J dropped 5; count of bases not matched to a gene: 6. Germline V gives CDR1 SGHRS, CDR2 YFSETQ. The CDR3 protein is CASSLAGQGLTEAFF. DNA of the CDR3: TGCGCCAGCAGCTTGGCCGGACAGGGCTTGACTGAAGCTTTCTTT.

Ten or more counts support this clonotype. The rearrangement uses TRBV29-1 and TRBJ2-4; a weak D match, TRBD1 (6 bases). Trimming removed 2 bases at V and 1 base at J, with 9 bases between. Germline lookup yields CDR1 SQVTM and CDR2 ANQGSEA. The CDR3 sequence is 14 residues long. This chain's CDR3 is CSVEYQGAKNIQYF. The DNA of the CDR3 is TGCAGCGTTGAATACCAGGGGGCCAAAAACATTCAGTACTTC.

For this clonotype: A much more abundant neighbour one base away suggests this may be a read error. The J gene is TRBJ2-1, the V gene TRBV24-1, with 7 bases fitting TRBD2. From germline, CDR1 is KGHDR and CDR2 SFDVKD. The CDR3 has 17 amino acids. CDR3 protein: CATSETAGVAGRYEQLF. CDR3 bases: TGTGCCACCAGTGAAACCGCGGGAGTAGCGGGTCGATATGAGCAGCTCTTC.

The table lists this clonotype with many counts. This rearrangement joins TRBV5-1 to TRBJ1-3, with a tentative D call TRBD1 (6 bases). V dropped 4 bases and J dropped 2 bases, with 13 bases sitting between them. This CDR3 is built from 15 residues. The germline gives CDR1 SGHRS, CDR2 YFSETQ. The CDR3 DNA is TGCGCCAGCAGCCAGGGGCTATCTCCTGGAAACACCATATATTTT. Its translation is CASSQGLSPGNTIYF.

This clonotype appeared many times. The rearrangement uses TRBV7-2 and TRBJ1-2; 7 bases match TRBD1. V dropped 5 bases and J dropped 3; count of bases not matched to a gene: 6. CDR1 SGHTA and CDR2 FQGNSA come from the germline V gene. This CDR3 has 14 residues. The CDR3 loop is CASSTRQGDYGYTF. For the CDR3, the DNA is TGTGCCAGCAGCACCCGACAGGGAGACTATGGCTACACCTTC.

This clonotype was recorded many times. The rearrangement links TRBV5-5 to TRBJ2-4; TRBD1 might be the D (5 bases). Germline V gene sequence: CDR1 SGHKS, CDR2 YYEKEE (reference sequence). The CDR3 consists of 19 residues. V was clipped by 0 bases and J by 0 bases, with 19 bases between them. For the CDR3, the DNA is TGTGCCAGCAGCTTGGATACATTTAGGACACCTTTAGCCAAAAACATTCAGTACTTC. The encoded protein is CASSLDTFRTPLAKNIQYF. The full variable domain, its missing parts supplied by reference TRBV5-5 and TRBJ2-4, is DAGVTQSPTHLIKTRGQQVTLRCSPISGHKSVSWYQQVLGQGPQFIFQYYEKEERGRGNFPDRFSARQFPNYSSELNVNALLLGDSALYLCASSLDTFRTPLAKNIQYFGAGTRLSVL.

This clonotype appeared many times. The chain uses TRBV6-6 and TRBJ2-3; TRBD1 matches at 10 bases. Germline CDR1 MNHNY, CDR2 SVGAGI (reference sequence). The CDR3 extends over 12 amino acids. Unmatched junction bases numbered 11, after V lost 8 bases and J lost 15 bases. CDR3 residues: CASSGTGDRGYF. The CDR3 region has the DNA TGTGCCAGCTCGGGCACTGGGGACAGGGGTTATTTT.

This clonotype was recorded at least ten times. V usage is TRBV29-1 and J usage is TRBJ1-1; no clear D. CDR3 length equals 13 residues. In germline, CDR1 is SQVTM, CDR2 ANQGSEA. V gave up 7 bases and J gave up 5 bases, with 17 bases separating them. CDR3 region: CSGGGSGGTEAFF. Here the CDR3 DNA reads TGCAGCGGGGGAGGGTCCGGAGGGACTGAAGCTTTCTTT.

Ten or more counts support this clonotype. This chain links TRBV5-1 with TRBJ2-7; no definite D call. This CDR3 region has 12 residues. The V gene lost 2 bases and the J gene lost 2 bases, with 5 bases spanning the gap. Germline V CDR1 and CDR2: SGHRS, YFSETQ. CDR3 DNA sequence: TGCGCCAGCAGCTTAGAGCCCTACGAGCAGTACTTC. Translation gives CASSLEPYEQYF.

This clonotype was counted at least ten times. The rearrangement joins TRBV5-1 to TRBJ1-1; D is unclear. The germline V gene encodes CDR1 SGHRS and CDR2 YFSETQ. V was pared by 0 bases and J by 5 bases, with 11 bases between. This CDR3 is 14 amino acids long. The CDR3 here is CASSLVAGRTEAFF. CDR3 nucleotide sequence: TGCGCCAGCAGCTTGGTTGCGGGGAGGACTGAAGCTTTCTTT.

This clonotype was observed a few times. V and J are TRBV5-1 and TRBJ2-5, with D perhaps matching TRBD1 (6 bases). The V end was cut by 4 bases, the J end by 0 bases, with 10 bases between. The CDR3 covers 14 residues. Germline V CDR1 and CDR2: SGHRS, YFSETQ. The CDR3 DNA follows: TGCGCCAGCAGCGTGACAGGATACCAAGAGACCCAGTACTTC. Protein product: CASSVTGYQETQYF.